This is a list of T cell receptor beta chains from one sample in a study of OX40 agonist ivuxolimab in advanced cancers. The method was immunoSEQ multiplex PCR; TCRdb's version includes in-frame clones alone and lacks a portion of them. The sample carries 77,000 or so clones, 85% to 90% recorded once. The specimen was CD4+ or CD8+ T cells sorted from blood, collected in a trial of the OX40 agonist ivuxolimab. The receptors were sampled from an adult with an advanced solid tumor such as melanoma, head and neck, liver or kidney cancer. CDR3s include the opening cysteine and the closing phenylalanine or tryptophan. The D gene is left open where the match is weak. Some rows have no size entry. The others give once, few or many, or a class for an expanded clone.

j_call,v_call,clone_size,d_call,cdr3_aa,cdr3_nt
TRBJ2-1,TRBV27,-,-,CASRGGQGTYNEQFF,TGTGCCAGCAGGGGGGGGCAGGGGACCTACAATGAGCAGTTCTTC
TRBJ1-2,TRBV4-1,once,-,CASSRQVDYGYTF,TGCGCCAGCAGCCGTCAGGTGGACTATGGCTACACCTTC
TRBJ2-2,TRBV6-1,-,-,CASSERISGANTGELFF,TGTGCCAGCAGTGAAAGGATTAGCGGAGCGAACACCGGGGAGCTGTTTTTT
TRBJ2-7,TRBV18,-,-,CASSLQEGYEQYF,TGTGCCAGCTCACTGCAAGAGGGCTACGAGCAGTACTTC
TRBJ1-1,TRBV7-2,-,TRBD1,CASSLVMGRGRTEAFF,TGTGCCAGCAGCTTAGTCATGGGCAGGGGGCGGACTGAAGCTTTCTTT
TRBJ2-3,TRBV7-2,-,-,CASSASTDTQYF,TGTGCCAGCTCCGCTAGCACAGATACGCAGTATTTT
TRBJ1-3,TRBV19,once,-,CASSIDQVSGNTIYF,TGTGCCAGTAGTATAGATCAAGTTTCTGGAAACACCATATATTTT
TRBJ2-5,TRBV10-2,-,-,CASGETQYF,TGCGCCAGCGGGGAGACCCAGTACTTC
TRBJ1-2,TRBV10-3,-,-,CAISESNSGARANYGYTF,TGTGCCATCAGTGAGTCGAATTCAGGGGCGAGAGCTAACTATGGCTACACCTTC
TRBJ2-6,TRBV28,-,-,CASRERSGANVLTF,TGTGCCAGCAGAGAGCGCTCTGGGGCCAACGTCCTGACTTTC
TRBJ1-1,TRBV11-2,-,-,CASRANENTEAFF,TGTGCCAGCCGGGCCAATGAGAACACTGAAGCTTTCTTT
TRBJ2-1,TRBV6-1,-,TRBD2,CASLAGDVNEQFF,TGTGCCAGCCTAGCGGGAGACGTAAATGAGCAGTTCTTC
TRBJ1-4,TRBV5-1,-,-,CASSPQGFTTNEKLFF,TGCGCCAGCAGCCCCCAGGGTTTTACAACTAATGAAAAACTGTTTTTT
TRBJ1-4,TRBV5-1,-,TRBD1,CASSVRQGANEKLFF,TGCGCCAGCAGCGTTCGACAGGGGGCTAATGAAAAACTGTTTTTT
TRBJ2-3,TRBV2,-,-,CASTGDITDTQYF,TGTGCCAGCACAGGGGATATCACAGATACGCAGTATTTT
TRBJ1-6,TRBV11-2,-,-,CASSLSDRRSPLHF,TGTGCCAGCAGCCTTTCGGACAGAAGATCACCCCTCCACTTT
TRBJ1-2,TRBV4-2,-,-,CASSQDPQLNYGYTF,TGTGCCAGCAGCCAAGATCCACAGCTTAACTATGGCTACACCTTC
TRBJ1-5,TRBV30,-,-,CAWSVSGGVQPQHF,TGTGCCTGGAGTGTGTCGGGGGGGGTTCAGCCCCAGCATTTT
TRBJ2-7,TRBV6-1,-,-,CASSDPTTVSYEQYF,TGTGCCAGCAGTGACCCCACGACAGTTTCCTACGAGCAGTACTTC
TRBJ2-6,TRBV9,-,-,CASSSTSGLSGANVLTF,TGTGCCAGCAGCTCGACCTCAGGGCTCTCGGGGGCCAACGTCCTGACTTTC
TRBJ2-1,TRBV28,once,-,CASSLGGRGDEQFF,TGTGCCAGCAGTTTAGGCGGCAGGGGCGATGAGCAGTTCTTC
TRBJ2-2,TRBV4-2,once,TRBD2,CASSPLLGRGDTGELFF,TGTGCCAGCAGCCCCCTCCTCGGGCGGGGGGACACCGGGGAGCTGTTTTTT
TRBJ1-4,TRBV2,-,-,CASIIEGIGFEKLFF,TGTGCCAGCATTATCGAGGGGATAGGTTTTGAAAAACTGTTTTTT
TRBJ2-7,TRBV2,once,-,CASRVSQGLFYEQYF,TGTGCCAGCAGAGTATCGCAGGGGTTGTTCTACGAGCAGTACTTC
TRBJ2-3,TRBV5-1,-,-,CASSLGASESTDTQYF,TGCGCCAGCAGCTTGGGGGCTAGCGAGAGCACAGATACGCAGTATTTT
TRBJ2-1,TRBV6-5,few,TRBD1,CASSGQGAVNEQFF,TGTGCCAGCAGCGGACAGGGGGCCGTAAATGAGCAGTTCTTC
TRBJ1-1,TRBV6-1,-,-,CASSARANTEAFF,TGTGCCAGCAGTGCCCGGGCTAACACTGAAGCTTTCTTT
TRBJ2-3,TRBV18,-,-,CASSPSTDTQYF,TGTGCCAGCTCACCCAGCACAGATACGCAGTATTTT
TRBJ1-3,TRBV7-8,-,-,CASSTPGRFSGNTIYF,TGTGCCAGCAGCACCCCTGGACGGTTCTCTGGAAACACCATATATTTT
TRBJ1-5,TRBV6-1,-,-,CASRKTVNSNQPQHF,TGTGCCAGCAGGAAGACAGTCAATAGCAATCAGCCCCAGCATTTT
TRBJ2-1,TRBV10-1,-,-,CASSESIPNEQFF,TGCGCCAGCAGTGAGTCGATACCCAATGAGCAGTTCTTC
TRBJ1-1,TRBV5-1,-,-,CASSPAGGRYSEAFF,TGCGCCAGCAGCCCCGCGGGAGGGAGGTATTCTGAAGCTTTCTTT
TRBJ1-5,TRBV28,-,-,CASRAAITNQPQHF,TGTGCCAGCAGGGCAGCTATCACCAATCAGCCCCAGCATTTT
TRBJ2-1,TRBV7-9,-,-,CASSLGSRRLDEQFF,TGTGCCAGCAGCTTAGGATCGCGACGGCTGGATGAGCAGTTCTTC
TRBJ2-6,TRBV19,-,-,CASSIGGGRSGANVLTF,TGTGCCAGTAGTATTGGGGGGGGCCGCTCTGGGGCCAACGTCCTGACTTTC
TRBJ1-1,TRBV7-9,few,TRBD1,CASSGQGSNTEAFF,TGTGCCAGCAGCGGACAGGGGTCTAACACTGAAGCTTTCTTT
TRBJ2-5,TRBV5-5,once,TRBD1,CASSTRQGMGETQYF,TGTGCCAGCAGCACCAGACAGGGGATGGGAGAGACCCAGTACTTC